The T cell receptor (beta chain) under discussion was sequenced for a study of cytomegalovirus exposure and HLA in healthy donors. General study findings and limits: Reportedly, diagnosis of cytomegalovirus status by the classifier showed high specificity and sensitivity. In a later analysis, across HLA loci, associated TCR counts were highest for DRB1, lowest for HLA-C. In vitro work confirmed that a few CMV-associated chains recognize CMV antigens.

Primers: 60 Vbeta forward and 13 Jbeta reverse. In the authors' workflow: Later analysis identified some 80 million unique TCR beta chains, around 10 million shared. The repertoire was sequenced with immunoSEQ multiplex PCR; TCRdb's copy has only in-frame clones and lacks some. The V and J calls and clone size come from that table; D and trimming were worked out from the DNA. The table shows fewer than 200,000 clones, with approximately 80% occurring only once. This clone was found once. The antigen is unknown. Trimming stripped 5 bases from V and 2 bases from J, with 10 bases between. Germline V gene lookup returns CDR1 SQVTM and CDR2 ANQGSEA. This CDR3 has 13 amino acids.

The sequence was collected from a male donor in good health and CMV-seropositive. Sequenced input: PBMCs. The V gene is TRBV29-1, the J gene TRBJ2-1; D possibly corresponds to TRBD1 (5 bases). In DNA, the CDR3 is TGCAGCGTTCATCAGGGCCCCTACAATGAGCAGTTCTTC. Its translation: CSVHQGPYNEQFF.